Below are 21 T cell receptor beta chains sequenced from a single sample in a study of T-cell memory formation after mild COVID-19. Each CDR3 protein gets one entry after TCRdb re-called the 5' RACE reads with MiXCR. The sample yields approximately 500,000 distinct CDR3 sequences, roughly 25% seen once. Material: PBMCs or a T cell subset sorted from them (not recorded which). The receptor source for this set is an adult woman who had mild COVID-19 (a few samples of this study predate the infection). Cell type and time point are not known.

The J gene is TRBJ2-3, the V gene TRBV23-1; D remains ambiguous. TRBV23-1 is treated as an ORF (open reading frame) with a function not yet certain. The V end was cut by 4 bases, the J end by 4 bases, with 12 bases between. This CDR3 has 14 amino acids. In DNA form, the CDR3 reads TGCGCCAGCAGTCCGGGCTCTTTCTCAGATACGCAGTATTTT. Its translation: CASSPGSFSDTQYF.

This clonotype was seen many times. The V call is TRBV7-9, the J call TRBJ2-2, with D tentatively TRBD1 (5 bases). Germline loops: CDR1 SEHNR, CDR2 FQNEAQ (reference sequence). Trimming left V 4 bases short and J 0 bases short, with 9 bases between. The CDR3 loop spans 15 amino acids. CDR3 in DNA: TGTGCCAGCAGCTCGACAGCTCCGAACACCGGGGAGCTGTTTTTT. Encoded protein: CASSSTAPNTGELFF.

This clonotype was seen more than once but under ten times. The J gene is TRBJ1-1, the V gene TRBV7-9; no clear D gene. Trimming took 1 base from V and 7 from J, leaving 13 bases between them. CDR3 length: 14 amino acids. Per the germline V gene, CDR1 is SEHNR and CDR2 is FQNEAQ (reference sequence). This CDR3 reads CASSLGGYGNEAFF. CDR3 nucleotide sequence: TGTGCCAGCAGCTTAGGTGGTTACGGGAATGAAGCTTTCTTT.

The chain employs TRBV6-6 and TRBJ2-2; possibly TRBD2 for D (5 bases). V lost 7 bases and J lost 0, with 12 bases in between. This CDR3 spans 15 amino acids. Germline V CDR1 and CDR2: MNHNY, SVGAGI (reference sequence). The CDR3 nucleotides read TGTGCCAGCACTCCGTACGGGACGAACACCGGGGAGCTGTTTTTT. Amino acid sequence: CASTPYGTNTGELFF.

This clonotype was observed a handful of times. The chain joins TRBV5-6 to TRBJ2-5; no definite D call. The germline V and J ends were trimmed by 4 bases and 5 bases, with 6 bases remaining between them. Germline CDR1 is SGHDT and CDR2 is YYEEEE. This CDR3 spans 11 amino acids. The CDR3 reads CASSRTETQYF. The CDR3 DNA reads TGTGCCAGCAGCCGCACGGAGACCCAGTACTTC.

The V call is TRBV11-3, the J call TRBJ2-7; D remains ambiguous. The CDR3 extends over 17 amino acids. The V and J ends lost 5 bases and 0 bases respectively, with 20 bases between them. Germline CDR1 and CDR2: SGHNT and YENEEA. The CDR3 DNA reads TGTGCCAGCAGCCCTCGATCCCCAGGCCCCAACTCCTACGAGCAGTACTTC. Translation: CASSPRSPGPNSYEQYF.

This clonotype has more than one count but fewer than ten. The V and J genes are TRBV5-4 and TRBJ2-5, with D maybe TRBD1 (6 bases). Between the trimmed V and J ends, which lost 6 bases and 5 bases, there was a span of 20 bases. Germline values: CDR1 SGHNT, CDR2 YYREEE (reference sequence). The CDR3 contains 15 residues. In DNA, the CDR3 is TGTGCCAGCACCCTACAGGGCAATTATGGGGAGACCCAGTACTTC. It yields the protein CASTLQGNYGETQYF. Full variable domain (missing parts from reference TRBV5-4 and TRBJ2-5): ETGVTQSPTHLIKTRGQQVTLRCSSQSGHNTVSWYQQALGQGPQFIFQYYREEENGRGNFPPRFSGLQFPNYSSELNVNALELDDSALYLCASTLQGNYGETQYFGPGTRLLVL.

V usage is TRBV4-2 and J usage is TRBJ1-2, with D hard to call. The germline V gene has CDR1 LGHNA and CDR2 YNFKEQ. V lost 0 bases and J lost 6, with 11 bases in between. The CDR3 length is 14 residues. CDR3 region: CASSQEGGGNGYTF. The CDR3 region has the DNA TGTGCCAGCAGCCAAGAGGGAGGAGGGAATGGCTACACCTTC.

This chain links TRBV20-1 with TRBJ1-1; weak D call: TRBD1 (6 bases). V gave up 2 bases and J gave up 4 bases, with 14 bases separating them. CDR3 length: 14 residues. The germline gives CDR1 DFQATT, CDR2 SNEGSKA (reference sequence). The CDR3 is CSARLGGLGTEAFF. The CDR3 DNA is TGCAGTGCTAGATTGGGGGGCCTAGGCACTGAAGCTTTCTTT.

This clonotype has only a few counts. This chain uses TRBV18 with TRBJ2-3; 9 positions agree with TRBD2. V lost 4 bases and J lost 2; bases outside the gene matches: 4. Per germline, CDR1 KGHSH and CDR2 LQKENI. The CDR3 is 15 residues long. The CDR3 spells CASSRVAGDTDTQYF. CDR3 nucleotides: TGTGCCAGCTCACGTGTAGCGGGAGACACAGATACGCAGTATTTT.

The V call is TRBV5-1, the J call TRBJ1-1; D is ambiguous. This CDR3 has 15 amino acids. Deletions cut 0 bases from V and 0 bases from J, with 9 bases between. Germline V gives CDR1 SGHRS, CDR2 YFSETQ. The CDR3 coding sequence is TGCGCCAGCAGCTTGGATGAGGGTATGAACACTGAAGCTTTCTTT. Encoded protein: CASSLDEGMNTEAFF.

The chain recombines TRBV12-3 or TRBV12-4 with TRBJ1-3, with D perhaps matching TRBD1 (5 bases). V was pared by 8 bases and J by 8 bases, with 13 bases between. CDR3 length equals 12 residues. As DNA, the CDR3 is TGTGCCAGCTCTTGGGGGGGGTACACCATATATTTT. It encodes CASSWGGYTIYF.

The chain employs TRBV6-5 and TRBJ2-7; 7 bases are a match to TRBD1. There are 13 residues in the CDR3. Germline lookup yields CDR1 MNHEY and CDR2 SVGAGI. Trimming cost V 8 bases and J 2 bases; bases outside gene matches: 6. The CDR3 DNA reads TGTGCCAGCCTCGAGACAGGGACCTACGAGCAGTACTTC. Translated, it gives CASLETGTYEQYF.

This clonotype came up a few times. The chain is built from TRBV4-2 and TRBJ2-3; 9 nucleotides line up with TRBD2. The CDR3 has 16 amino acids. Germline lookup yields CDR1 LGHNA and CDR2 YNFKEQ. After removal of 4 bases from V and 0 bases from J, the junction contained 5 bases not matched to a gene. CDR3 protein: CASSLRTSDSTDTQYF. CDR3 DNA sequence: TGTGCCAGCAGCCTTCGGACTAGCGATAGCACAGATACGCAGTATTTT.

The chain recombines TRBV7-2 with TRBJ1-2, with 11 nucleotides matching TRBD1. The CDR3 totals 15 residues. Germline values: CDR1 SGHTA, CDR2 FQGNSA. V shed 5 bases and J 8 bases; nucleotides not matched to a gene: 10. The CDR3 DNA reads TGTGCCAGCAGCCCCCGGACAGGGGGCGGGCGGGGCTACACCTTC. Translation: CASSPRTGGGRGYTF.

This chain joins TRBV7-2 and TRBJ2-2, with a possible D match to TRBD1 (5 bases). Between the trimmed V and J ends, which lost 2 bases and 6 bases, there was a span of 10 bases. Germline CDR1 reads SGHTA; CDR2 reads FQGNSA. The CDR3 runs 14 residues. CDR3 protein: CASSLSQGSGELFF. The CDR3, as DNA: TGTGCCAGCAGCTTATCGCAGGGTTCCGGGGAGCTGTTTTTT.

This rearrangement joins TRBV5-4 to TRBJ2-7; 12 bases are a match to TRBD1. The CDR3 is made up of 16 amino acids. CDR1 and CDR2 (germline): SGHNT, YYREEE (reference sequence). The V and J ends lost 4 bases and 1 base, in that order; junction bases with no gene match: 6. CDR3 sequence: CASSKGQGAFSYEQYF. CDR3 nucleotides: TGTGCCAGCAGCAAGGGACAGGGGGCATTTTCCTACGAGCAGTACTTC.

The chain is built from TRBV6-1 and TRBJ2-2; 7 nucleotides align to TRBD2. The CDR3 consists of 15 residues. CDR1 is MNHNS and CDR2 is SASEGT in the germline V gene. With V trimmed by 6 bases and J by 1 base, 5 bases remained unmatched. The DNA for the CDR3 is TGTGCCAGCAGCCCCGGGACTATGAACACCGGGGAGCTGTTTTTT. Protein sequence: CASSPGTMNTGELFF.

This clonotype was found a few times. The chain uses TRBV12-3 or TRBV12-4 and TRBJ1-1, with 7 nucleotides matching TRBD1. V trimming: 4 bases; J trimming: 8 bases; junction bases outside the gene matches: 4. The CDR3 runs to 12 residues. The CDR3 loop reads CASSSGTAEAFF. In DNA form, the CDR3 reads TGTGCCAGCAGTTCCGGGACAGCCGAAGCTTTCTTT.

This chain joins TRBV3-1 and TRBJ2-3; 8 bases agree with TRBD1. Germline CDR1 reads LGHDT; CDR2 reads YNNKEL (reference sequence). V shed 3 bases, J shed 6 bases, and the junction held 11 bases outside the gene matches. The CDR3 runs to 16 residues. The CDR3 sequence: CASSHSSWTGYDTQYF. CDR3 sequence (DNA): TGTGCCAGCAGCCATTCCTCCTGGACAGGGTACGATACGCAGTATTTT.

The J gene is TRBJ2-7, the V gene TRBV5-5; tentative D call: TRBD2 (5 bases). V was cut by 5 bases and J by 5 bases, with 14 bases left in between. The CDR3 sequence is 13 residues long. Germline lookup yields CDR1 SGHKS and CDR2 YYEKEE (reference sequence). CDR3 in DNA: TGTGCCAGCAGTCGGCCGCTCGGGGACGAGCAGTACTTC. Protein product: CASSRPLGDEQYF.